The 20 T cell receptor beta chains listed next were all sequenced from one sample in a study of shared T cell receptors in the human thymus. TCRdb keeps only in-frame clones here, not all; method: immunoSEQ multiplex PCR. The sample contains 540,000 or so clones, 75% to 80% of which appear only once. These data were also filed under a second study, of human thymus T cells.

Sequencing used thymocytes. The receptors originated from a boy under two years old with a congenital heart defect.

The chain carries TRBV7-9 and TRBJ2-1; tentatively, D is TRBD2 (6 bases). This CDR3 region has 13 residues. Trimming cost V 5 bases and J 4 bases, with 9 bases left between them. Looked up from germline, CDR1 is SEHNR and CDR2 is FQNEAQ (reference sequence). In DNA, the CDR3 is TGTGCCAGCAGCCACCGGGGGTACAATGAGCAGTTCTTC. Residues: CASSHRGYNEQFF.

CDR3 sequence reads: CASSPLAGGPHEQYF. CDR3 sequence (DNA): TGTGCCAGCAGTCCACTTGCGGGAGGGCCCCACGAGCAGTACTTC. The chain joins TRBV6-1 to TRBJ2-7, with 9 bases matching TRBD2. V gave up 5 bases and J gave up 5 bases; unmatched junction bases: 10. The CDR3 consists of 15 residues. CDR1 is MNHNS, CDR2 SASEGT, per germline.

The chain links TRBV6-4 to TRBJ2-1, with TRBD2 matching over 7 bases. V dropped 2 bases and J dropped 8; count of bases not matched to a gene: 9. The germline V gene encodes CDR1 MRHNA and CDR2 SNTAGT. This CDR3 has 15 residues. CDR3 sequence (DNA): TGTGCCAGCAGTGACCGGGCGGGAGCTAGCGATGAGCAGTTCTTC. It is translated as CASSDRAGASDEQFF.

The sample holds one count of this clone. The rearrangement links TRBV7-6 to TRBJ1-1; D unresolved. Germline-derived CDR1 and CDR2 are SGHVS and FNYEAQ. CDR3 size: 14 residues. The V end was cut by 4 bases, the J end by 4 bases, with 13 bases between. This CDR3 reads CASSSSLLGTEAFF. As DNA, the CDR3 is TGTGCCAGCAGCTCTAGTCTTTTGGGCACTGAAGCTTTCTTT. Using reference TRBV7-6 and TRBJ1-1 for the parts outside the CDR3, the full variable domain is GAGVSQSPRYKVTKRGQDVALRCDPISGHVSLYWYRQALGQGPEFLTYFNYEAQQDKSGLPNDRFSAERPEGSISTLTIQRTEQRDSAMYRCASSSSLLGTEAFFGQGTRLTVV.

The rearrangement uses TRBV10-2 and TRBJ2-7, with TRBD2 matching 15 bases. After removal of 5 bases from V and 4 bases from J, the junction contained 9 bases not matched to a gene. This CDR3 is built from 17 residues. In germline, CDR1 is WSHSY, CDR2 SAAADI. CDR3: CASSSPGLAGGRYEQYF. CDR3 nucleotide sequence: TGCGCCAGCAGTTCCCCGGGACTAGCGGGAGGTCGGTACGAGCAGTACTTC.

This clone was seen a handful of times. The rearrangement uses TRBV21-1 and TRBJ1-1; the DNA was not used to check the table's D call, TRBD1. TRBV21-1 is shown as a pseudogene. The CDR3 spans 17 residues. The CDR3 bases are TGTGCCAGCAGCAAAGTAGGCAGGGGGCTCATGAACACTGAAGCTTTCTTT. Protein: CASSKVGRGLMNTEAFF.

The CDR3 loop is CSVAGRPGEQYF. In DNA form, the CDR3 reads TGCAGCGTTGCGGGTCGGCCTGGCGAGCAGTACTTC. The chain combines TRBV29-1 with TRBJ2-7; the D is unclear. From germline, CDR1 is SQVTM and CDR2 ANQGSEA. CDR3 length: 12 amino acids. Trimming shortened V by 4 bases and J by 6 bases, and 13 bases separated the two germline ends.

V usage is TRBV19 and J usage is TRBJ2-3; 7 bases match TRBD1. Germline V gives CDR1 LNHDA, CDR2 SQIVND (reference sequence). There are 17 residues in the CDR3. The ends lost 8 bases at V and 0 bases at J; junction bases unmatched: 14. CDR3 residues: CASGDSRSRRSTDTQYF. The CDR3 DNA follows: TGTGCCAGTGGGGACAGCCGATCAAGGCGGAGCACAGATACGCAGTATTTT.

This clone appeared once. The chain employs TRBV10-3 and TRBJ1-2; 8 bases line up with TRBD1. CDR3 size: 14 residues. CDR1 is ENHRY, CDR2 SYGVKD, per germline. V trimming: 4 bases; J trimming: 6 bases; junction bases outside the gene matches: 7. The CDR3 spells CAISGTGRNDGYTF. The CDR3 DNA sequence: TGTGCCATCAGTGGGACAGGGAGGAACGATGGCTACACCTTC.

This clone has just one count. The rearrangement uses TRBV27 and TRBJ1-4, with D unclear. V was pared by 3 bases and J by 3 bases, with 14 bases between. Germline V lookup: CDR1 MNHEY, CDR2 SMNVEV (reference sequence). This CDR3 is built from 16 residues. CDR3 residues: CASSFNYSWANEKLFF. CDR3 bases: TGTGCCAGCAGTTTTAACTATTCGTGGGCTAATGAAAAACTGTTTTTT.

This sequence joins TRBV19 and TRBJ1-2, with TRBD1 matching over 9 bases. The CDR3 extends over 14 amino acids. Germline loops: CDR1 LNHDA, CDR2 SQIVND (reference sequence). V was clipped by 7 bases and J by 8 bases; unmatched bases: 11. This chain's CDR3 is CASKGTGNGPGYTF. CDR3 DNA: TGTGCCAGTAAAGGGACAGGGAATGGTCCGGGCTACACCTTC.

This rearrangement joins TRBV19 to TRBJ2-7; 9 bases are a match to TRBD2. This CDR3 has 16 amino acids. Germline trimming cut 3 bases from V and 2 bases from J; bases unmatched to any gene: 8. The V gene's germline CDR1 is LNHDA and CDR2 SQIVND (reference sequence). This CDR3 reads CASSMAQAGGAYEQYF. CDR3 in DNA: TGTGCCAGTAGTATGGCTCAAGCGGGAGGAGCCTACGAGCAGTACTTC.

The chain employs TRBV15 and TRBJ1-5; 9 bases are shared with TRBD1. The junction had 2 bases not matched to a gene; V was cut back by 3 bases and J by 5 bases. CDR1 is LNHNV and CDR2 is YYDKDF in the germline V gene (reference sequence). There are 14 residues in the CDR3. The CDR3 DNA follows: TGTGCCACCAGCAGGGACAGGGGATATCAGCCCCAGCATTTT. Its protein product is CATSRDRGYQPQHF.

The rearrangement links TRBV27 to TRBJ2-7; TRBD2 aligns across 13 bases. The trim removed 5 bases at V and 5 bases at J, leaving 3 bases unmatched. Per the germline V gene, CDR1 is MNHEY and CDR2 is SMNVEV (reference sequence). The CDR3 sequence is 14 residues long. As DNA, the CDR3 is TGTGCCAGCAGTGGAGGACTAGCGGGAGACGAGCAGTACTTC. Translated: CASSGGLAGDEQYF.

This clone was counted only a few times. The chain combines TRBV10-2 with TRBJ2-5; 8 bases match TRBD2. From germline, CDR1 is WSHSY and CDR2 SAAADI. The CDR3 covers 16 residues. The V and J ends lost 9 bases and 4 bases, in that order; junction bases with no gene match: 16. The CDR3 DNA reads as TGCGCCAGTCACCCAGCTGGGACTAGTATAGGAGAGACCCAGTACTTC. This sequence encodes CASHPAGTSIGETQYF.

The gene calls are TRBV2 and TRBJ2-7; 13 nucleotides agree with TRBD2. With V trimmed by 11 bases and J by 7 bases, 14 bases remained unmatched. CDR3 length: 15 amino acids. CDR1 SNHLY and CDR2 FYNNEI come from the germline V gene. The CDR3 loop is CACRTYGTSGKEQYF. The CDR3 coding sequence is TGTGCCTGCCGAACCTATGGGACTAGCGGGAAGGAGCAGTACTTC. Using reference TRBV2 and TRBJ2-7 for the parts outside the CDR3, the full variable domain is EPEVTQTPSHQVTQMGQEVILRCVPISNHLYFYWYRQILGQKVEFLVSFYNNEISEKSEIFDDQFSVERPDGSNFTLKIRSTKLEDSAMYFCACRTYGTSGKEQYFGPGTRLTVT.

In this sample, this clone turned up a few times. The chain couples TRBV25-1 to TRBJ1-4; D uncertain. The CDR3 contains 12 residues. Trimming removed 3 bases at V and 14 bases at J, with 13 bases between. Germline CDR1 is MGHDK and CDR2 is SYGVNS. The CDR3 protein is CASSDREGDLFF. The DNA of the CDR3 is TGTGCCAGCAGTGACCGGGAGGGTGATCTGTTTTTT.

The chain employs TRBV4-3 and TRBJ1-2; 9 bases are shared with TRBD1. The V gene end was trimmed by 1 base and the J gene end by 4 bases; junction bases not matched to a gene: 10. The germline V gene encodes CDR1 LGHNA and CDR2 YSLEER. CDR3 length equals 17 residues. The CDR3 DNA follows: TGCGCCAGCAGCCAAGTCGTGCGCACAGGGGGCGGCTATGGCTACACCTTC. Residues: CASSQVVRTGGGYGYTF.

The rearrangement links TRBV11-2 to TRBJ1-1; perhaps TRBD1 as D (5 bases). The CDR3 covers 15 residues. With 5 bases removed from V and 8 bases from J, the gap between germline ends came to 21 bases. CDR1 SGHAT and CDR2 FQNNGV come from the germline V gene. CDR3 in amino acids: CASSVGMGQLEEAFF. Here the CDR3 DNA reads TGTGCCAGCAGCGTAGGGATGGGGCAATTGGAGGAAGCTTTCTTT.

The V and J genes are TRBV15 and TRBJ1-5; TRBD1 is a possible D gene (5 bases). V shed 5 bases and J shed 5 bases, with 10 bases lying between them. This CDR3 has 13 residues. CDR1 is LNHNV, CDR2 YYDKDF, per germline (reference sequence). CDR3 loop: CATSLLRDQPQHF. As DNA, the CDR3 is TGTGCCACCAGCCTTCTCAGGGATCAGCCCCAGCATTTT.